Each of the 27 T cell receptor beta chains below was sequenced from the same sample in a study of blood T cell repertoires in COVID-19. This table comes from immunoSEQ multiplex PCR, and its TCRdb copy is limited to in-frame clones, with some not included. The data contain fewer than 250,000 clones, around 79% of them singletons. The material sequenced was peripheral blood. Source of these receptors: a woman aged 50 to 60 with acute or convalescent COVID-19.

The V and J genes are TRBV5-1 and TRBJ1-6; 9 nucleotides match TRBD1. The CDR3 runs to 18 residues. CDR1 and CDR2 (germline): SGHRS, YFSETQ. Trimming removed 4 bases from V and 3 bases from J; junction bases left unmatched: 11. The CDR3 sequence is CASSPRDRDPYYNSPLHF. For the CDR3, the DNA is TGCGCCAGCAGCCCCCGGGACAGGGACCCCTACTATAATTCACCCCTCCACTTT.

There are a few counts of this clone. This chain uses TRBV28 with TRBJ2-7; TRBD1 matches 8 bases. From germline, CDR1 is MDHEN and CDR2 SYDVKM. The V segment lost 6 bases and the J segment 5 bases; nucleotides outside the gene matches: 3. This CDR3 is 12 amino acids long. CDR3 sequence (DNA): TGTGCCAGCAGGACAGGGGAAAACGAGCAGTACTTC. Translation: CASRTGENEQYF.

The V call is TRBV6-6, the J call TRBJ1-1, with 7 positions matching TRBD1. Germline lookup yields CDR1 MNHNY and CDR2 SVGAGI (reference sequence). This CDR3 is 14 amino acids long. Trimming cost V 5 bases and J 1 base; bases outside gene matches: 4. CDR3 nucleotide sequence: TGTGCCAGCAGTGACGACAGGGCGAACACTGAAGCTTTCTTT. Translating it yields CASSDDRANTEAFF.

The chain couples TRBV15 to TRBJ2-1, with 8 bases that match TRBD2. This CDR3 region has 13 residues. CDR1 is LNHNV and CDR2 is YYDKDF in the germline V gene (reference sequence). Trimming removed 3 bases from V and 9 bases from J; junction bases left unmatched: 4. Here the CDR3 reads CATSRIGTSEQFF. In DNA, the CDR3 is TGTGCCACCAGCAGGATAGGGACTAGTGAGCAGTTCTTC.

The chain has TRBV27 and TRBJ1-2; TRBD1 might be the D (5 bases). Germline V gene sequence: CDR1 MNHEY, CDR2 SMNVEV (reference sequence). V lost 8 bases and J lost 3, with 22 bases in between. The CDR3 covers 16 residues. CDR3 nucleotide sequence: TGTGCCAGCGCTTCAGCCCGCACTTCGGGGGACTATGGCTACACCTTC. Translation gives CASASARTSGDYGYTF.

The chain employs TRBV28 and TRBJ1-1; 7 bases align to TRBD1. Germline V gene lookup returns CDR1 MDHEN and CDR2 SYDVKM. The CDR3 has 12 amino acids. Trimming cost V 4 bases and J 9 bases; bases outside gene matches: 5. CDR3 amino acids: CASSSGQIKAFF. CDR3 nucleotides: TGTGCCAGCAGTTCGGGACAGATTAAAGCTTTCTTT.

This clone was counted only a few times. The chain carries TRBV19 and TRBJ2-6; 10 positions match TRBD1. V lost 10 bases to trimming and J lost 4 bases; unmatched junction nucleotides: 10. Germline CDR1 and CDR2: LNHDA and SQIVND (reference sequence). This CDR3 has 16 residues. The CDR3 nucleotides are TGTGCCACTAGGGACAGGGGTAAAGCGGGGGCCAACGTCCTGACTTTC. It translates to CATRDRGKAGANVLTF. The full variable domain, rest sourced from reference TRBV19 and TRBJ2-6, is DGGITQSPKYLFRKEGQNVTLSCEQNLNHDAMYWYRQDPGQGLRLIYYSQIVNDFQKGDIAEGYSVSREKKESFPLTVTSAQKNPTAFYLCATRDRGKAGANVLTFGAGSRLTVL.

This rearrangement joins TRBV7-8 to TRBJ1-1; no firm D call. This CDR3 contains 13 residues. Germline V gene lookup returns CDR1 SGHVS and CDR2 FQNEAQ. V lost 5 bases to trimming and J lost 7 bases, with 14 bases between them. In DNA, the CDR3 is TGTGCCAGCAGCCCCCCTGGGCCGTATGAAGCTTTCTTT. It specifies CASSPPGPYEAFF.

This clone is medium-sized. The chain links TRBV30 to TRBJ1-2; D ambiguous. The CDR3 loop spans 11 amino acids. V was shortened by 3 bases and J by 8 bases, with 10 bases between the two germline ends. Germline V gene sequence: CDR1 GTSNPN, CDR2 SVGIG (reference sequence). CDR3 sequence reads: CAWSESRGYTF. The CDR3 DNA is TGTGCCTGGAGCGAAAGTCGGGGCTACACCTTC.

The gene calls are TRBV28 and TRBJ1-1; 11 bases fit TRBD1. The CDR3 has 15 residues. The germline V gene has CDR1 MDHEN and CDR2 SYDVKM. J gave up 0 bases and V 6 bases, and 3 bases lay outside the gene matches. CDR3 coding DNA: TGTGCCAGCAGGGGGACAGGGGGTTTGAACACTGAAGCTTTCTTT. It yields the protein CASRGTGGLNTEAFF.

The V call is TRBV27, the J call TRBJ2-6; the match to TRBD1 covers 8 bases. J lost 0 bases, V lost 4 bases, and 11 bases had no gene match. The germline gives CDR1 MNHEY, CDR2 SMNVEV (reference sequence). The CDR3 covers 19 residues. In DNA form, the CDR3 reads TGTGCCAGCAGTTGGAAGGGACAGGCCCTCCTCTCTGGGGCCAACGTCCTGACTTTC. Protein: CASSWKGQALLSGANVLTF. The whole variable domain, filled in from reference TRBV27 and TRBJ2-6, reads EAQVTQNPRYLITVTGKKLTVTCSQNMNHEYMSWYRQDPGLGLRQIYYSMNVEVTDKGDVPEGYKVSRKEKRNFPLILESPSPNQTSLYFCASSWKGQALLSGANVLTFGAGSRLTVL.

This chain links TRBV24-1 with TRBJ2-1, with TRBD1 matching 8 bases. CDR1 and CDR2 from the germline V gene are KGHDR and SFDVKD. Trimming removed 3 bases from V and 7 bases from J; junction bases left unmatched: 13. This CDR3 comprises 17 residues. The CDR3 DNA follows: TGTGCCACCAGTGATACCATCGGACAGGGCATGAGGAATGAGCAGTTCTTC. It is translated as CATSDTIGQGMRNEQFF.

J is TRBJ1-1 and V is TRBV24-1; no reliable D call. V was cut by 5 bases and J by 1 base, with 7 bases left in between. The CDR3 length is 13 residues. Germline CDR1 KGHDR, CDR2 SFDVKD. CDR3 region: CATSARGNTEAFF. As DNA, the CDR3 is TGTGCCACCAGTGCCCGGGGGAACACTGAAGCTTTCTTT.

This clone occurred once. The chain joins TRBV11-2 to TRBJ1-5; possible D gene TRBD1, 5 bases. The CDR3 is 16 amino acids. With 0 bases removed from V and 2 bases from J, the gap between germline ends came to 11 bases. CDR1 and CDR2 from the germline V gene are SGHAT and FQNNGV. The CDR3 is CASSLESGMGNQPQHF. CDR3 in DNA: TGTGCCAGCAGCTTAGAATCAGGGATGGGCAATCAGCCCCAGCATTTT. Full variable domain (outside the CDR3, taken from reference TRBV11-2 and TRBJ1-5): EAGVAQSPRYKIIEKRQSVAFWCNPISGHATLYWYQQILGQGPKLLIQFQNNGVVDDSQLPKDRFSAERLKGVDSTLKIQPAKLEDSAVYLCASSLESGMGNQPQHFGDGTRLSIL.

The chain combines TRBV11-2 with TRBJ1-4; D might be TRBD1 (6 bases). This CDR3 contains 15 residues. The V gene lost 4 bases and the J gene lost 10 bases, with 19 bases spanning the gap. Germline assignment: CDR1 SGHAT and CDR2 FQNNGV. The CDR3 DNA is TGTGCCAGCAGCTCAACGACAGCAACAGGGAGAAAACTGTTTTTT. Amino acid sequence: CASSSTTATGRKLFF.

This rearrangement joins TRBV7-9 to TRBJ2-7; tentative D call: TRBD1 (6 bases). Trimming shortened V by 5 bases and J by 6 bases, and 14 bases separated the two germline ends. The CDR3 contains 13 residues. Per the germline V gene, CDR1 is SEHNR and CDR2 is FQNEAQ (reference sequence). The chain's CDR3 is CASSPFSGVEQYF. CDR3 nucleotides: TGTGCCAGCAGCCCCTTTTCAGGGGTCGAGCAGTACTTC.

The V and J genes are TRBV9 and TRBJ2-5; 7 nucleotides match TRBD2. Germline V gene lookup returns CDR1 SGDLS and CDR2 YYNGEE. CDR3 length: 16 residues. The junction had 10 bases not matched to a gene; V was cut back by 0 bases and J by 5 bases. The CDR3 protein is CASSVGSLGLHETQYF. For the CDR3, the DNA is TGTGCCAGCAGCGTAGGAAGTCTGGGACTACACGAGACCCAGTACTTC.

The sample holds a few counts of this clone. V and J are TRBV6-5 and TRBJ1-5, with D possibly TRBD1 on 5 matching bases. The length of the CDR3 is 14 residues. CDR1 is MNHEY, CDR2 SVGAGI, per germline. The V end lost 0 bases, the J end lost 2 bases, and 5 bases lay between the germline ends. The CDR3 loop is CASSYSGGNQPQHF. Written as DNA, the CDR3 is TGTGCCAGCAGTTACTCAGGGGGCAATCAGCCCCAGCATTTT.

This clone was observed a single time. The chain couples TRBV28 to TRBJ1-3; perhaps TRBD1 as D (6 bases). Germline lookup yields CDR1 MDHEN and CDR2 SYDVKM. The germline V and J ends were trimmed by 4 bases and 0 bases, with 7 bases remaining between them. This CDR3 is 14 amino acids long. CDR3 nucleotide sequence: TGTGCCAGCAGTTCGACAGGCTCTGGAAACACCATATATTTT. This translates into CASSSTGSGNTIYF. The full variable domain, rest sourced from reference TRBV28 and TRBJ1-3, is DVKVTQSSRYLVKRTGEKVFLECVQDMDHENMFWYRQDPGLGLRLIYFSYDVKMKEKGDIPEGYSVSREKKERFSLILESASTNQTSMYLCASSSTGSGNTIYFGEGSWLTVV.

The chain recombines TRBV10-3 with TRBJ1-5, with 9 positions matching TRBD1. Trimming took 6 bases from V and 0 from J; bases not matched to a gene: 12. The CDR3 is 18 amino acids. CDR1 and CDR2 from the germline V gene are ENHRY and SYGVKD. For the CDR3, the DNA is TGTGCCATCAGCGCCGGACAGGGGTTGAGTAATAGCAATCAGCCCCAGCATTTT. It encodes CAISAGQGLSNSNQPQHF.

The rearrangement joins TRBV11-2 to TRBJ2-1; tentative D call: TRBD2 (6 bases). Germline CDR1 is SGHAT and CDR2 is FQNNGV. V dropped 0 bases and J dropped 9 bases, with 15 bases sitting between them. The CDR3 loop spans 15 amino acids. CDR3 nucleotide sequence: TGTGCCAGCAGCTTAGATTTATTGGGAGGACGTGAGCAGTTCTTC. It codes for CASSLDLLGGREQFF.

The CDR3 region is CSVEDQGAVRIHTF. The CDR3 DNA sequence: TGCAGCGTTGAAGACCAAGGGGCGGTGCGTATCCACACCTTC. V is TRBV29-1 and J is TRBJ1-2; D perhaps matches TRBD1 (5 bases). In germline, CDR1 is SQVTM, CDR2 ANQGSEA. This CDR3 region has 14 residues. Trimming pared 0 bases from V and 12 bases from J, leaving 20 bases between. The whole variable domain, remainder taken from reference TRBV29-1 and TRBJ1-2, is SAVISQKPSRDICQRGTSLTIQCQVDSQVTMMFWYRQQPGQSLTLIATANQGSEATYESGFVIDKFPISRPNLTFSTLTVSNMSPEDSSIYLCSVEDQGAVRIHTFGSGTRLTVV.

On this clone itself: Other nucleotide sequences from this sample produce the same CDR3. The V and J genes are TRBV3-1 (or the pseudogene TRBV3-2) and TRBJ1-2; D remains unclear. Germline assignment: CDR1 LGHDT and CDR2 YNNKEL (reference sequence). This CDR3 contains 13 residues. V lost 4 bases, J lost 3 bases, and 9 bases lay in between. The CDR3 is CASSPDGYYGYTF. The CDR3 coding sequence is TGTGCCAGCAGCCCAGACGGTTACTATGGCTACACCTTC.

This clone was counted a few times. The chain employs TRBV6-6 and TRBJ1-1, with D possibly TRBD1 on 5 matching bases. Looked up from germline, CDR1 is MNHNY and CDR2 is SVGAGI (reference sequence). The CDR3 loop spans 13 amino acids. With 0 bases removed from V and 4 bases from J, the gap between germline ends came to 6 bases. Written as DNA, the CDR3 is TGTGCCAGCAGTTACTCGGGGGGCACTGAAGCTTTCTTT. Amino acids: CASSYSGGTEAFF.

This chain links TRBV7-8 with TRBJ1-5; no clear D gene. V shed 6 bases and J shed 5 bases, with 8 bases lying between them. CDR1 and CDR2 from the germline V gene are SGHVS and FQNEAQ. CDR3 size: 12 residues. CDR3 in amino acids: CASSTDYQPQHF. The CDR3 region has the DNA TGTGCCAGCAGTACAGATTATCAGCCCCAGCATTTT.

This chain connects TRBV11-2 to TRBJ1-1, with D tentatively TRBD1 (5 bases). The CDR3 runs 17 residues. Germline CDR1 and CDR2: SGHAT and FQNNGV. V was pared by 3 bases and J by 3 bases, with 20 bases between. The CDR3 spells CASSFLKAGRSYTEAFF. The CDR3 nucleotides are TGTGCCAGCAGCTTTCTAAAGGCGGGGCGGAGTTACACTGAAGCTTTCTTT.

CDR3 amino acids: CASSKMVGGNYEQYF. In nucleotides, the CDR3 is TGTGCCAGCTCAAAGATGGTGGGGGGGAACTACGAGCAGTACTTC. The genes are TRBV6-5 and TRBJ2-7, with 7 positions matching TRBD2. The CDR3 runs 15 residues. The V segment lost 8 bases and the J segment 3 bases; nucleotides outside the gene matches: 13. Germline V gene lookup returns CDR1 MNHEY and CDR2 SVGAGI.